This entry lists 9 T cell receptor beta chains sequenced from one sample in a study of sequential checkpoint blockade in melanoma (dated by TCRdb to between 2018 and 2020). The treatment or condition label of this sample denotes: randomized to nivolumab then ipilimumab (arm A) or the reverse (arm B). The method was the immunoSEQ multiplex PCR assay. Imported from immuneACCESS, the table was reduced by TCRdb to in-frame sequences with V and J called. These copies leave out some clones; in studies compared against another copy, an unresolved V gene accounts for under half, and the cause of the remainder is not known. The sample data list about 20,000 clones, and roughly four fifths of these were observed just once. Around 52% of the sample rests with the top ten. The sample here was CD8+ T cells sorted from blood (inferred from file names), taken from a patient given nivolumab and ipilimumab in sequence. These receptors were taken from a human donor with melanoma.

In this sample, this clone turned up a few times. V is TRBV7-9 and J is TRBJ2-7; 8 bases match TRBD1. V shed 5 bases and J 5 bases; nucleotides not matched to a gene: 11. Germline CDR1 is SEHNR and CDR2 is FQNEAQ (reference sequence). This CDR3 spans 15 amino acids. The CDR3 here is CASSASGTGFHEQYF. CDR3 sequence (DNA): TGTGCCAGCAGCGCATCCGGGACAGGATTCCACGAGCAGTACTTC.

V usage is TRBV5-4 and J usage is TRBJ2-7; D remains unclear. Trimming removed 3 bases at V and 6 bases at J, with 19 bases between. The CDR3 has 15 residues. Germline CDR1 reads SGHNT; CDR2 reads YYREEE (reference sequence). The DNA for the CDR3 is TGTGCCAGCAGCTCTCTAGGCTCGTTACCCAGCGAGCAGTACTTC. Encoded protein: CASSSLGSLPSEQYF.

This CDR3 is CASSLGGTPNYEQYF. In DNA, the CDR3 is TGTGCCAGCAGTTTAGGTGGGACACCCAACTACGAGCAGTACTTC. The J gene is TRBJ2-7, the V gene TRBV27, with TRBD1 as a possible D gene (6 bases). Germline V lookup: CDR1 MNHEY, CDR2 SMNVEV (reference sequence). The germline V and J ends were trimmed by 2 bases and 3 bases, with 14 bases remaining between them. The CDR3 contains 15 residues.

In its sample, this clone was seen a few times. The DNA of the CDR3 is TGTGCCAGTACGAGGGGGCTCTTCTATGGCTACACCTTC. Its translation: CASTRGLFYGYTF. This rearrangement joins TRBV19 to TRBJ1-2; TRBD1 matches 7 bases. The CDR3 sequence is 13 residues long. Germline V lookup: CDR1 LNHDA, CDR2 SQIVND (reference sequence). With V trimmed by 7 bases and J by 4 bases, 6 bases remained unmatched.

This chain joins TRBV28 and TRBJ2-1; perhaps TRBD1 as D (5 bases). V lost 8 bases and J lost 1, with 15 bases in between. The CDR3 has 15 residues. Per germline, CDR1 MDHEN and CDR2 SYDVKM. The CDR3 protein is CASGGAPLSYNEQFF. CDR3 nucleotides: TGTGCCAGCGGTGGGGCCCCACTATCCTACAATGAGCAGTTCTTC.

This clone was found a few times. V and J are TRBV19 and TRBJ1-2; the D is unclear. Germline V lookup: CDR1 LNHDA, CDR2 SQIVND (reference sequence). V lost 4 bases and J lost 5, with 11 bases in between. The CDR3 runs to 13 residues. CDR3 sequence reads: CASSTPTKYGYTF. The CDR3, as DNA: TGTGCCAGTAGTACACCGACAAAATATGGCTACACCTTC.

This rearrangement joins TRBV27 to TRBJ2-3; D not resolved. Germline V gives CDR1 MNHEY, CDR2 SMNVEV (reference sequence). V was shortened by 3 bases and J by 2 bases, with 9 bases between the two germline ends. The CDR3 spans 14 residues. The CDR3 nucleotides are TGTGCCAGCAGTTTTCGCCCCTACACAGATACGCAGTATTTT. This codes for CASSFRPYTDTQYF.

This clone was counted only a few times. One base separates it from a far larger clone, so it is likely a read error. The sample holds other DNA sequences that translate to the same CDR3. V gene TRBV4-3 combines with J gene TRBJ1-6; the D gene is possibly TRBD1 (6 bases). The CDR3 has 13 residues. Germline CDR1 is LGHNA and CDR2 is YSLEER. CDR3 residues: CASSQAGDSPLHF. The CDR3 coding sequence is TGCGCCAGCAGCCAGGCAGGGGATTCTCCCCTCCACTTT.

As regards this clone: The junction differs from germline at one of its ends, possibly a read error. At the DNA level, this CDR3 is encoded by other sequences in the same sample as well. The chain has TRBV7-6 and TRBJ1-5, with a possible D match to TRBD1 (5 bases). The CDR3 runs 19 residues. From germline, CDR1 is SGHVS and CDR2 FNYEAQ. This CDR3 reads CASSLDEGPPGKGNQPQHF. The CDR3 region has the DNA TGTGCCAGCAGCTTAGATGAAGGCCCCCCAGGGAAGGGCAATCAGCCTCAGCATTTT.